This T cell receptor beta chain was documented in a study of identifying expanded T cells in peripheral blood. Study results and limitations: Across healthy donors, higher total template counts meant significantly greater roughly 2-week count variance.

For this clone: Its antigen is undetermined.

There are 15 residues in the CDR3. The V gene's germline CDR1 is SGHVS and CDR2 FQNEAQ. V was clipped by 3 bases and J by 3 bases, with 12 bases between them. Sequenced by immunoSEQ multiplex PCR; TCRdb stores in-frame clones only, minus some. The sample lists tens of thousands of clones; approximately 90% were seen once. The TCR sequence derives from a person between 18 and 69 years old in good health. This chain joins TRBV7-8 and TRBJ2-1; D is undetermined. Sequencing was carried out using blood. CDR3: CASSLEGYNYNEQFF. The CDR3 DNA follows: TGTGCCAGCAGCTTGGAAGGTTATAACTACAATGAGCAGTTCTTC.